This TCR beta chain is drawn from a study of shared clonotypes between healthy human individuals. The method was immunoSEQ multiplex PCR; TCRdb's version includes in-frame clones alone and lacks a portion of them. The profile covers hundreds of thousands of clones, with around 67% appearing a single time and approximately 1.8% taken by the ten largest. J gave up 0 bases and V 6 bases, and 10 bases lay outside the gene matches. The CDR3 runs 16 residues. Germline V gene sequence: CDR1 SGDLS, CDR2 YYNGEE. The chain carries TRBV9 and TRBJ2-3, with 7 bases aligning to TRBD2. The sample comprised memory CD4+ T cells sorted from blood. Noted subset: CD45RA-negative fraction. The TCR sequence derives from a woman in her twenties or thirties in good health. The CDR3 loop reads CASTHPGRASTDTQYF. The CDR3 nucleotides read TGTGCCAGCACCCATCCAGGGAGGGCCAGCACAGATACGCAGTATTTT.